The subject of this entry is one T cell receptor (beta chain). Its binding antigen is unknown. No qualities accompany the bases; no much larger clone lies one base away. This sample is part of a study of T cell responses to AZD1222 COVID-19 vaccine (dated by TCRdb to the early 2020s). With respect to the entire study: AZD1222 recipients given second doses at about 4 weeks or at about 12 weeks were pooled, since spike-specific TCR depth and breadth were not found to differ between the two schedules. TCR sequencing covered some 240 trial participants: 207 given two doses of AZD1222 and 26 given two doses of MenACWY control vaccine. Trial participants were enrolled into age subgroups of 18-55, 56-69 and 70-plus years, which contained around 150, 28 and 57 TCR-sequenced participants, respectively.

The time point label corresponds to: baseline before first vaccination. The vaccinee samples were drawn from two UK trials, COV001 and COV002, one of which was a single-blind randomized controlled phase 2/3 trial testing AZD1222 (ChAdOx1 nCoV-19) in healthy adults. Trial participant PBMC samples were collected at day 0 and day 28 after the second dose for TCRbeta chain sequencing. The study at large found these results: The 56-69-year group was small, and its depth increase did not reach significance, likely because of low power. After two AZD1222 doses, spike-specific TCR breadth and depth were significantly higher than at day 0 and than in MenACWY recipients. Vaccine-associated CD4 TCRs spanned the whole spike protein, with dominant responses in regions 160-218 and 743-854. Reportedly, close to half of the unique spike-specific TCRs recognized epitopes lying outside the regions that are mutated in the B.1.351 and B.1.1.7 variants. Because no samples from the day 14 peak response were available, repertoires could be characterized only after the peak T cell response. Participants were mostly white British, with more females than males. The authors suggested clonal diversity may have been underestimated. Only a handful of AZD1222 recipients were SARS-CoV-2 seropositive at baseline, limiting conclusions about previously exposed vaccinees.

V drops 0 bases and J drops 1 base, leaving 10 bases in between. Reading from cysteine to phenylalanine, the CDR3 counts 15 amino acids. Solely the CDR3 DNA is kept, with 45 bases framed from the first base. The germline V gene gives CDR1 as SGDLS and CDR2 as YYNGEE. The CDR3 regions of human TCRbeta chains were analyzed by immunosequencing. As for the original processing: Repertoire TCRs were matched against a reference library of SARS-CoV-2-specific TCRs generated with the MIRA antigen-specificity platform. Breadth was defined as the fraction of unique TCRs that were SARS-CoV-2-associated. Depth was defined as the fraction of total T cells that were SARS-CoV-2-associated. Using the MIRA data, each spike-specific TCR was mapped to the spike region that the TCR reacts to and placed in a CD4 or CD8 class. Log10-transformed breadth and depth values were compared by one-way ANOVA with Sidak's multiple comparisons tests. As stored in TCRdb, this immuneACCESS dataset retains in-frame rearrangements with V and J assigned. A fraction of the clones does not appear; measured against another copy, unresolved V genes explain less than half of the discrepancy, and the remainder lacks a known reason. That table furnishes V, J and clone size, whereas the DNA furnished D and trimming. Present in this sample are about 150,000 clones, 93% of which were seen just once. In total, the top ten clones hold approximately 5% of the sample.

This specimen was peripheral blood, taken on day 0 of AZD1222 vaccination. The sequence was collected from an adult in good health. The chain employs TRBV9 and TRBJ2-5; the D gene cannot be resolved reliably. The DNA sequence is TGTGCCAGCAGCGTAGGGCTACAAATCCAAGAGACCCAGTACTTC. Translated, this is CASSVGLQIQETQYF. The CDR3, completed at both ends by the reference TRBV9 and TRBJ2-5 genes, gives the full variable domain DSGVTQTPKHLITATGQRVTLRCSPRSGDLSVYWYQQSLDQGLQFLIQYYNGEERAKGNILERFSAQQFPDLHSELNLSSLELGDSALYFCASSVGLQIQETQYFGPGTRLLVL.